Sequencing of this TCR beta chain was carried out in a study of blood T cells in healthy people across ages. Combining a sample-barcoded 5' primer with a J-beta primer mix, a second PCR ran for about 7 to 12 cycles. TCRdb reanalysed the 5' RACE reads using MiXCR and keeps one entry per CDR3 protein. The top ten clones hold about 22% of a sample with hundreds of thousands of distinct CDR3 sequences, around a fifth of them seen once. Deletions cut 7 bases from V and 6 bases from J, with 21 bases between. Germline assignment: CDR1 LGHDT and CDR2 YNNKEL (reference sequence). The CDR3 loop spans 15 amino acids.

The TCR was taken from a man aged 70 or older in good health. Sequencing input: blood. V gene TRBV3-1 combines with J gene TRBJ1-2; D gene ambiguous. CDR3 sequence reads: CASKPPGLNSHGYTF. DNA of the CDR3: TGTGCCAGCAAGCCTCCGGGCCTTAATTCACATGGCTACACCTTC.